This T cell receptor (beta chain) was sequenced in a study of T-cell reconstitution after alpha-beta-depleted transplantation in children. In the case of this clonotype: The target antigen is unknown.

Study results and caveats: It was surviving recipient T cells and thymic progenitors that gave some patients high TCRbeta diversity at day 60. After transplant, at about two months, alpha-beta T cells were reportedly derived from several hundred expanded graft clones. From newly produced T cells came most of the T-cell counts and diversity one year after transplant.

Unique molecular identifiers were incorporated when the TCRbeta library was constructed. From the PCR reads, TCRdb called clonotypes with MiXCR, one entry per CDR3 protein. The sample records about a million distinct CDR3 sequences, roughly 29% being singletons. This sequence originates from a boy in the first two years of life who had a stem cell transplant for SCID, so the T cells may come from the graft donor. Sequencing used PBMCs, mostly from graft donor cells, obtained 360 days after TCRalphabeta/CD19-depleted stem cell transplant.

The DNA of the CDR3 is TGTGCCATCAGTCAAGTGGGGACAGGGGAAGAGACCCAGTACTTC. This translates into CAISQVGTGEETQYF. The chain carries TRBV10-3 and TRBJ2-5, with 10 bases that match TRBD1. J was trimmed by 3 bases and V by 5 bases; bases with no gene match: 6. The germline V gene encodes CDR1 ENHRY and CDR2 SYGVKD. CDR3 length: 15 amino acids.